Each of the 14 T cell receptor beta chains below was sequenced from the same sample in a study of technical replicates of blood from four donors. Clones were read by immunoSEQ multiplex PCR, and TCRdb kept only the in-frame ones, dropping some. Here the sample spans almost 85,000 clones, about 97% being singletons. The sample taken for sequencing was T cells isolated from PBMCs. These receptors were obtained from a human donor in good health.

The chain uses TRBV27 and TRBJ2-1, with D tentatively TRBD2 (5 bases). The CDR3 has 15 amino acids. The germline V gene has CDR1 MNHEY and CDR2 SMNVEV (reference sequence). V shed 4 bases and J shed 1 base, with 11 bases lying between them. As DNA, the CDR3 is TGTGCCAGCAGTTCGGGGATGCCGTCCTACAATGAGCAGTTCTTC. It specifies CASSSGMPSYNEQFF.

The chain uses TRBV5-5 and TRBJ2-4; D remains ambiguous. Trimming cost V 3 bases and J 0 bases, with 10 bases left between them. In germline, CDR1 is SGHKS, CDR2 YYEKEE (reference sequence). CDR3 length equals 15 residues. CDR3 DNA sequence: TGTGCCAGCAGCTCCGGGTCGTTAGCCAAAAACATTCAGTACTTC. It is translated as CASSSGSLAKNIQYF.

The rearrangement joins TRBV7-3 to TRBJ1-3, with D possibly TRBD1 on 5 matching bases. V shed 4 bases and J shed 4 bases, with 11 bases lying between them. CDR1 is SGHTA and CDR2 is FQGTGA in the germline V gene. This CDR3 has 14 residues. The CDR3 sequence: CASSSGQDGNTIYF. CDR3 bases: TGTGCCAGCAGCTCCGGACAAGACGGAAACACCATATATTTT.

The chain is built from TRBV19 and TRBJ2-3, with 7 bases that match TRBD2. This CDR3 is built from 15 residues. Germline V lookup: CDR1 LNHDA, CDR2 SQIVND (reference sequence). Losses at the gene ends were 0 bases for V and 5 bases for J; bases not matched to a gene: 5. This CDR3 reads CASSIEGGRKDTQYF. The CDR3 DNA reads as TGTGCCAGTAGTATAGAGGGCGGGAGAAAAGATACGCAGTATTTT. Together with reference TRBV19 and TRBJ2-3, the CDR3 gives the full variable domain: DGGITQSPKYLFRKEGQNVTLSCEQNLNHDAMYWYRQDPGQGLRLIYYSQIVNDFQKGDIAEGYSVSREKKESFPLTVTSAQKNPTAFYLCASSIEGGRKDTQYFGPGTRLTVL.

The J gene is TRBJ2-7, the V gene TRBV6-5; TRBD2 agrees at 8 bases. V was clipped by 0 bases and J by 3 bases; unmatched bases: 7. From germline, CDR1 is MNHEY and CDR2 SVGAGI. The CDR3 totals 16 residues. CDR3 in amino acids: CASSYSGLAGGYEQYF. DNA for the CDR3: TGTGCCAGCAGTTACTCAGGGCTAGCGGGTGGCTACGAGCAGTACTTC.

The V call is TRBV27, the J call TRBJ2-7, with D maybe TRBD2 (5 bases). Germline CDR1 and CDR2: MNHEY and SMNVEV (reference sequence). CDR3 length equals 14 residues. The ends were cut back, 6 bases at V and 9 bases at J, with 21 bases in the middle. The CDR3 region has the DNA TGTGCCAGCAGGTTAATTAGCGAGACCCTAAGGCAGTACTTC. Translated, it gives CASRLISETLRQYF.

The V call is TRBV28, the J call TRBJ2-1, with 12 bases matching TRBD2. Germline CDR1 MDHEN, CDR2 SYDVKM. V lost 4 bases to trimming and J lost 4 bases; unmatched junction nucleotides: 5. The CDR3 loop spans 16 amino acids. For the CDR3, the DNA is TGTGCCAGCAGTTCAGAACTAGCGGGAGGTTACAATGAGCAGTTCTTC. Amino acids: CASSSELAGGYNEQFF.

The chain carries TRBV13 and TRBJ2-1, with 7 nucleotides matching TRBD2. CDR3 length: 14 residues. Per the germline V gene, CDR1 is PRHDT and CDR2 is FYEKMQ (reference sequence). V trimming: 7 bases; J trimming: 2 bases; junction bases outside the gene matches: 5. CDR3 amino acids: CASNGGGPYNEQFF. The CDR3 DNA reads TGTGCCAGCAACGGGGGAGGGCCCTACAATGAGCAGTTCTTC.

This CDR3 reads CASSPSQGESSEQYF. The CDR3 DNA reads TGCGCCAGCAGTCCGTCCCAGGGTGAATCGTCCGAGCAGTACTTC. The chain recombines TRBV4-1 with TRBJ2-7; possible D gene TRBD1, 5 bases. The CDR3 length is 15 residues. Between the trimmed V and J ends, which lost 6 bases and 6 bases, there was a span of 21 bases. Germline V gene lookup returns CDR1 MGHRA and CDR2 YSYEKL.

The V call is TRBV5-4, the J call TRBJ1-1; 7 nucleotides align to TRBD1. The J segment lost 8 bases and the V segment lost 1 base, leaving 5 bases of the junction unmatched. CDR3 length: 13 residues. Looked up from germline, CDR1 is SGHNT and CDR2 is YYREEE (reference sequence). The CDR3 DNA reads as TGTGCCAGCAGCTTGCCGGGACAGCTCGAAGCTTTCTTT. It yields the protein CASSLPGQLEAFF. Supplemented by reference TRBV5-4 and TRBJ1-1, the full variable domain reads ETGVTQSPTHLIKTRGQQVTLRCSSQSGHNTVSWYQQALGQGPQFIFQYYREEENGRGNFPPRFSGLQFPNYSSELNVNALELDDSALYLCASSLPGQLEAFFGQGTRLTVV.

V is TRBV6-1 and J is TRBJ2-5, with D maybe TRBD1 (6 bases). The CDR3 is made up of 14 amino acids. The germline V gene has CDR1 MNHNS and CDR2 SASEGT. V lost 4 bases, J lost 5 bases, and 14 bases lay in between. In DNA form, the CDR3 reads TGTGCCAGCAGTGTTTGGGGGCCAGGGGAGACCCAGTACTTC. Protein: CASSVWGPGETQYF.

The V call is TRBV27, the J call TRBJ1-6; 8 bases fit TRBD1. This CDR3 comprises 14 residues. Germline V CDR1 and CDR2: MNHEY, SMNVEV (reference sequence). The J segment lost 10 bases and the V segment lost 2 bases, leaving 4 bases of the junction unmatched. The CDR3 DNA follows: TGTGCCAGCAGTTTACAACAGGGGGGATCACCCCTCCACTTT. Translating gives CASSLQQGGSPLHF.

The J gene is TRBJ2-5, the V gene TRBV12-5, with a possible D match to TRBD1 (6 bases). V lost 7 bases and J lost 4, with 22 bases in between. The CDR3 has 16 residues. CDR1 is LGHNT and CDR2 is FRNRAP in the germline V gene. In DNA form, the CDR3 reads TGTGCTAGTGCAGTTGGGGGCAGGAGAGTCGGAGAGACCCAGTACTTC. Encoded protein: CASAVGGRRVGETQYF.

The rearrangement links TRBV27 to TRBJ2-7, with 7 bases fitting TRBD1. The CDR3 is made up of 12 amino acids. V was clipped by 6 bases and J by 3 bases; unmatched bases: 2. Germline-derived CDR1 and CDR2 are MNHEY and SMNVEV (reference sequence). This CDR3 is CASRQGFYEQYF. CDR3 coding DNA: TGTGCCAGCAGACAGGGGTTCTACGAGCAGTACTTC.